This T cell receptor beta chain was found in a study of graft-versus-host responses after intestinal transplantation. Looking at the study overall: Grafts that recipients had were multivisceral, liver-intestinal, or isolated intestinal transplants. Anti-thymocyte globulin induction preceded roughly 3 years of tacrolimus and steroid maintenance in all recipients.

Details on this clone: Its antigen is unknown.

Only in-frame clones appear in the TCRdb table, and some are missing; sequencing was by immunoSEQ multiplex PCR. The data contain about 100,000 clones, roughly 84% of them singletons. V gave up 2 bases and J gave up 6 bases; unmatched junction bases: 5. Per the germline V gene, CDR1 is MDHEN and CDR2 is SYDVKM. This CDR3 comprises 15 residues. The sequencing here drew on unstimulated CD4+ T cells sorted from spleen or lymph node cells, taken before transplant. This rearrangement joins TRBV28 to TRBJ1-4; 8 bases agree with TRBD1. This receptor was obtained from a human donor who was the organ donor for an intestinal transplant. Here the CDR3 reads CASSLTGGLYEKLFF. CDR3 in DNA: TGTGCCAGCAGTTTAACAGGGGGTCTGTATGAAAAACTGTTTTTT.